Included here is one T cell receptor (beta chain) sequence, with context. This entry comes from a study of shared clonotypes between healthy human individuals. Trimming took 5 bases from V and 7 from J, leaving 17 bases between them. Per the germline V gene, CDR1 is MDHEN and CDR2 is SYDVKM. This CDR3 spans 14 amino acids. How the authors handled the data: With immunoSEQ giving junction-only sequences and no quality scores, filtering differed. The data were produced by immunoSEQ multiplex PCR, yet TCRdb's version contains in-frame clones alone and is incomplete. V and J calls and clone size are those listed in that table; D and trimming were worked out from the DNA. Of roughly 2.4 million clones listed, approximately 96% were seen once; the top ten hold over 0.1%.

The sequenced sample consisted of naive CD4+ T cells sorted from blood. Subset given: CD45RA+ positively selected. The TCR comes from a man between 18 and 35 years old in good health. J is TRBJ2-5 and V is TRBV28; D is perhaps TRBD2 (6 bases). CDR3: CASSIQGGAGTQYF. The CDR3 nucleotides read TGTGCCAGCAGTATCCAGGGAGGCGCGGGGACCCAGTACTTC. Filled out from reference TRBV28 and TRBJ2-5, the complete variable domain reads DVKVTQSSRYLVKRTGEKVFLECVQDMDHENMFWYRQDPGLGLRLIYFSYDVKMKEKGDIPEGYSVSREKKERFSLILESASTNQTSMYLCASSIQGGAGTQYFGPGTRLLVL.